This is a list of T cell receptor beta chains from one sample in a study of T cell responses to AZD1222 COVID-19 vaccine. TCRdb's copy holds only in-frame clones and misses some; the assay was immunoSEQ multiplex PCR. The sample holds about 140,000 clones, roughly nine tenths seen once. The specimen was peripheral blood, collected 28 days after the second AZD1222 dose. The receptors shown here come from an adult who received the AZD1222 COVID-19 vaccine. The CDR3 runs from the conserved cysteine through the conserved F or W. The order of the fields is J gene, D gene, clone size, V gene, CDR3 protein, CDR3 DNA. D genes are given only for firm matches. Only part of the rows carry a size: once, few, many, or a class if the clone is expanded.

TRBJ2-3,.,.,TRBV11-2,CASSLSGVYTDTQYF,TGTGCCAGCAGCTTATCGGGGGTATACACAGATACGCAGTATTTT
TRBJ2-1,TRBD2,.,TRBV7-6,CASSLVGAGAYNEQFF,TGTGCCAGCAGCTTAGTCGGAGCGGGGGCCTACAATGAGCAGTTCTTC
TRBJ1-1,.,.,TRBV15,CATSRGEGWNTEAFF,TGTGCCACCAGCAGGGGCGAGGGGTGGAACACTGAAGCTTTCTTT
TRBJ1-5,.,once,TRBV28,CASSLMSSQPQHF,TGTGCCAGCAGTTTAATGTCTAGCCAGCCCCAGCATTTT
TRBJ1-1,.,.,TRBV7-2,CASSFRVEDEAFF,TGTGCCAGCAGCTTCCGGGTGGAGGATGAAGCTTTCTTT
TRBJ1-2,.,.,TRBV7-9,CASSLELGLGGYTF,TGTGCCAGCAGCTTAGAGCTGGGGTTGGGCGGCTACACCTTC
TRBJ1-2,.,.,TRBV5-4,CASSTGSGFGYTF,TGTGCCAGCAGCACCGGATCAGGGTTCGGCTACACCTTC
TRBJ1-1,.,.,TRBV7-9,CASSLGGAGVVTEAFF,TGTGCCAGCAGCTTAGGGGGGGCCGGCGTGGTCACTGAAGCTTTCTTT
TRBJ2-1,TRBD1,.,TRBV5-1,CASSLLVGQGLFNEQFF,TGCGCCAGCAGCTTGTTGGTGGGACAGGGGTTATTCAATGAGCAGTTCTTC
TRBJ2-3,.,.,TRBV6-2/TRBV6-3,CASSYSLVNTQYF,TGTGCCAGCAGTTACTCGCTGGTAAATACGCAGTATTTT
TRBJ1-5,.,few,TRBV24-1,CATSDSRDGRQPQHF,TGTGCCACCAGTGATAGTAGGGACGGCAGGCAGCCCCAGCATTTT
TRBJ2-1,TRBD1,.,TRBV10-2,CASEDRAYNEQFF,TGCGCCAGCGAGGACAGGGCTTACAATGAGCAGTTCTTC
TRBJ2-1,TRBD2,.,TRBV7-8,CASSPYSGMDNEQFF,TGTGCCAGCAGCCCCTACAGCGGGATGGACAATGAGCAGTTCTTC
TRBJ2-7,.,.,TRBV5-6,CASSPWDSYEQYF,TGTGCCAGCAGCCCCTGGGACTCCTACGAGCAGTACTTC
TRBJ2-3,.,.,TRBV21-1,CASNPTGTGGFRSSDTQYF,TGTGCCAGCAACCCTACGGGGACAGGGGGTTTTCGTTCCTCAGATACGCAGTATTTT
TRBJ1-4,.,.,TRBV15,CATSRVRDSANEKLFF,TGTGCCACCAGCAGAGTTAGGGACTCGGCTAATGAAAAACTGTTTTTT
TRBJ1-5,TRBD1,once,TRBV19,CASSDRVSNQPQHF,TGTGCCAGTAGTGACAGGGTGAGCAATCAGCCCCAGCATTTT
TRBJ2-7,.,.,TRBV3-1/TRBV3-2,CASSQDLAPLGEQYF,TGTGCCAGCAGCCAAGATTTAGCCCCCTTGGGCGAGCAGTACTTC
TRBJ1-6,.,.,TRBV7-3,CASSATPRDSPLHF,TGTGCCAGCAGCGCAACCCCACGGGATTCACCCCTCCACTTT
TRBJ2-2,TRBD1,.,TRBV10-1,CASSDHRTGYTGELFF,TGCGCCAGCTCGGATCATCGGACAGGGTACACCGGGGAGCTGTTTTTT
TRBJ1-4,.,.,TRBV28,CASSHRRLNEKLFF,TGTGCCAGCAGCCACAGGAGATTGAATGAAAAACTGTTTTTT
TRBJ2-2,TRBD2,.,TRBV7-2,CASSPGTSGAPYTGELFF,TGTGCCAGCAGCCCGGGGACTAGCGGGGCTCCCTACACCGGGGAGCTGTTTTTT
TRBJ2-1,TRBD1,.,TRBV5-4,CASSFGTGAYNEQFF,TGTGCCAGCAGCTTTGGGACAGGGGCCTACAATGAGCAGTTCTTC
TRBJ2-7,.,.,TRBV3-1/TRBV3-2,CASSPASSGAYEQYF,TGTGCCAGCAGCCCAGCCAGTTCGGGGGCGTACGAGCAGTACTTC
TRBJ1-3,TRBD1,once,TRBV5-1,CASSHGTGTSGNTIYF,TGCGCCAGCAGCCACGGGACAGGGACTTCTGGAAACACCATATATTTT
TRBJ1-3,.,.,TRBV9,CASSLGTYSGNTIYF,TGTGCCAGCAGCTTAGGGACCTACTCTGGAAACACCATATATTTT
TRBJ2-7,TRBD2,.,TRBV7-3,CASSQAGAYEQYF,TGTGCCAGCAGCCAAGCGGGAGCCTACGAGCAGTACTTC
TRBJ1-5,.,.,TRBV6-4,CSGGQPQHF,TGTTCGGGGGGTCAGCCCCAGCATTTT